This is a list of T cell receptor beta chains from one sample in a study of T cell responses to AZD1222 COVID-19 vaccine. Sequencing was performed with immunoSEQ multiplex PCR; in TCRdb, only in-frame clones are kept and a portion is missing. The table has over 110,000 clones, 90% seen once. Sample: peripheral blood, taken 28 days after the second AZD1222 dose. These receptors were collected from an adult who received the AZD1222 COVID-19 vaccine. Each CDR3 is given without its conserved first and last residue.

v_call	j_call	cdr3_aa
TRBV2	TRBJ2-2	ASSGTGGTDTGELF
TRBV9	TRBJ2-2	ASSVGPGNTGELF
TRBV19	TRBJ1-5	ASSRTGEFSNQPQH
TRBV11-2	TRBJ1-5	ASSLGGNGNQPQH
TRBV6-4	TRBJ1-1	ASSEMENTEAF
TRBV6-2/TRBV6-3	TRBJ2-1	ASSYPADEQF
TRBV2	TRBJ1-6	ASKTDYNSPLH
TRBV20-1	TRBJ1-1	SARVSEAF
TRBV7-9	TRBJ2-7	ASSLSYEQY
TRBV28	TRBJ1-2	ASSFRWTAYGYT
TRBV5-1	TRBJ2-5	ASSSGQLGVSETQY
TRBV28	TRBJ2-7	ASSLFGSKIYEQY
TRBV4-1	TRBJ1-5	ASSQYTGENQPQH
TRBV20-1	TRBJ2-5	SACKGETQY
TRBV5-1	TRBJ2-1	ASSDGTGFYNEQF
TRBV12-3/TRBV12-4	TRBJ1-2	ATSPGSGGYT
TRBV5-6	TRBJ2-1	ASRLLRTGFNEQF
TRBV7-6	TRBJ2-5	ASSLAGGGQETQY
TRBV19	TRBJ1-5	ASSIEQGRNQPQH
TRBV4-2	TRBJ1-1	ASSQDRTGASENTEAF
TRBV2	TRBJ1-6	ASSRASESPLH
TRBV6-5	TRBJ1-1	ASSRSGLATEAF
TRBV6-5	TRBJ1-5	ASSRGTGGFQPQH
TRBV4-1	TRBJ1-5	ASSQDGAPSDQPQH
TRBV3-1/TRBV3-2	TRBJ1-2	ASSPFGTAPRDYGYT
TRBV3-1/TRBV3-2	TRBJ1-2	ASSFLGAGRHYGYT
TRBV7-2	TRBJ1-5	ASSLAGGDQPQH
TRBV2	TRBJ2-1	ASSEKALADNEQF
TRBV28	TRBJ1-4	ASSDREVVGEKLF
TRBV9	TRBJ2-1	ASSVEGRGSYNEQF
TRBV18	TRBJ2-2	ASSPWSTGELF
TRBV7-8	TRBJ2-2	ASSSGGNTGELF
TRBV2	TRBJ1-4	ASSEWAGTNEKLF
TRBV30	TRBJ2-7	AWSALGQGSYEQY
TRBV29-1	TRBJ1-2	SAVRADGGYT
TRBV20-1	TRBJ2-1	SATRNEQF